This T cell receptor (beta chain) derives from a study of identical twins. Template switching, a step in the protocol, added a universal primer site, and cDNA carried unique molecular identifiers. TCRdb reprocessed the 5' RACE reads with MiXCR, giving one entry per CDR3 protein. The data hold 550,000 to 800,000 distinct CDR3 sequences, with about 7.6% observed a single time. General study results and limits: Modeled out-of-frame TCR alpha sharing in monozygotic twins fell below observed levels.

Details on this clonotype: Its cognate antigen is unknown.

Every sampled donor was Caucasian and healthy. The same specimen was also included in a second study, on yellow fever vaccine responses in identical twins.

The specimen sequenced was PBMCs. The TCR originated in a woman under 30 in good health.

CDR3 sequence reads: CASSRLGDETQYF. CDR3 DNA sequence: TGTGCCAGCTCCCGACTGGGGGACGAGACCCAGTACTTC. The genes are TRBV9 and TRBJ2-5; possibly TRBD1 or TRBD2 for D (5 bases each). Trimming took off 7 bases at V and 5 bases at J, with 15 bases between the two ends. Germline CDR1 and CDR2: SGDLS and YYNGEE. CDR3 length: 13 residues.